Listed below are T cell receptor beta chains from one sample, sequenced in a study of cytomegalovirus exposure and HLA in healthy donors. Sequencing used immunoSEQ multiplex PCR; TCRdb keeps in-frame clones, though not all of them. The repertoire has over 40,000 clones, approximately 65% of them found once; the top ten carry 5% to 7.5%. The sequenced sample was PBMCs. Receptor source: a man aged 30 to 45 in good health and CMV-seronegative. Both conserved end residues are part of each CDR3. The D gene is left open where the match is weak. The size field is filled for only some rows; it gives once, few, many or a size class.

V: TRBV5-4; size: NA; D: NA; J: TRBJ2-7; DNA: TGTGCCAGCAGCTTTCCCCAGTCCTACGAGCAGTACTTC; CDR3: CASSFPQSYEQYF
V: TRBV6-4; size: NA; D: NA; J: TRBJ1-3; DNA: TGTACTCCAAACTCTGGAAACACCATATATTTT; CDR3: CTPNSGNTIYF
V: TRBV9; size: NA; D: TRBD2; J: TRBJ2-5; DNA: TGTGCCAGCAGCCCCACCCGGCTAGCGGGGCAAGAGACCCAGTACTTC; CDR3: CASSPTRLAGQETQYF
V: TRBV2; size: once; D: TRBD1; J: TRBJ1-2; DNA: TGTGCCTGCGGGGGGGTAACAGGGGTGGATGGCTACACCTTC; CDR3: CACGGVTGVDGYTF
V: TRBV25-1; size: NA; D: TRBD1; J: TRBJ2-1; DNA: TGTGCCAGCGGGGGCAACCGGGACAGGTCCTACAATGAGCAGTTCTTC; CDR3: CASGGNRDRSYNEQFF
V: TRBV6-5; size: NA; D: NA; J: TRBJ2-2; DNA: TGTGCCAGCAGCCCAACTAGGGCCACCGGGGAGCTGTTTTTT; CDR3: CASSPTRATGELFF
V: TRBV6-5; size: NA; D: NA; J: TRBJ2-7; DNA: TGTGCCAGCGCCCAAGGCCAGGGGCGAAACGAGCAGTACTTC; CDR3: CASAQGQGRNEQYF
V: TRBV7-6; size: NA; D: TRBD2; J: TRBJ2-1; DNA: TGTGCCAGCAGCTCCCGGGGACTAGAGGGGGGCAATGAGCAGTTCTTC; CDR3: CASSSRGLEGGNEQFF
V: TRBV5-6; size: NA; D: NA; J: TRBJ1-1; DNA: TGTGCCAGCAAGGCGGGTCCGAACACTGAAGCTTTCTTT; CDR3: CASKAGPNTEAFF
V: TRBV30; size: NA; D: NA; J: TRBJ2-1; DNA: TGTGCCTGGAGCCTAGCTACTGAGCAGTTCTTC; CDR3: CAWSLATEQFF
V: TRBV6-6; size: NA; D: TRBD1; J: TRBJ2-3; DNA: TGTGCCAGCAGCCGCCAGGGGGCGGATACGCAGTATTTT; CDR3: CASSRQGADTQYF
V: TRBV5-6; size: few; D: TRBD2; J: TRBJ2-1; DNA: TGTGCCAGCAGCTATTATCTCGGGGGAGGGACCTACAATGAGCAGTTCTTC; CDR3: CASSYYLGGGTYNEQFF
V: TRBV5-1; size: NA; D: NA; J: TRBJ2-7; DNA: TGCGCCAGCAGCCCGACTATTTCTACCTACGAGCAGTACTTC; CDR3: CASSPTISTYEQYF